Listed below are T cell receptor beta chains from one sample, sequenced in a study of radiotherapy plus CTLA-4 blockade in lung cancer. Here immunoSEQ multiplex PCR was the method, and the copy in TCRdb shows in-frame clones only, minus some. The data hold about 93,000 clones, with approximately 86% observed a single time. The starting material was peripheral blood, obtained from a patient treated with radiotherapy plus ipilimumab. These receptors came from a human donor with non-small cell lung cancer that progressed on radiotherapy plus ipilimumab. Both conserved end residues are part of each CDR3. The D gene is left open where the match is weak. Clone size, where shown, is once, few, many, or a class for clones that have expanded.

.,TRBJ1-2,.,TRBV9,CANSSVGPYRGYTF,TGTGCCAACAGTTCCGTTGGACCGTACCGGGGCTACACCTTC
TRBD2,TRBJ2-1,.,TRBV10-3,CAIRETSGRYNEQFF,TGTGCCATCAGGGAAACTAGCGGTCGGTACAATGAGCAGTTCTTC
.,TRBJ2-3,.,TRBV6-1,CASSGVWGPLYF,TGTGCCAGCAGTGGGGTCTGGGGCCCTCTGTATTTT
.,TRBJ1-5,.,TRBV19,CASTLRGGPQHF,TGTGCCAGTACTCTCAGGGGTGGGCCCCAGCATTTT
.,TRBJ1-5,.,TRBV28,CASTVLNQPQHF,TGTGCCAGCACAGTCCTCAATCAGCCCCAGCATTTT
.,TRBJ2-1,.,TRBV5-4,CASSSYRDLGVEQFF,TGTGCCAGCAGCTCATACCGGGACCTTGGGGTTGAGCAGTTCTTC
TRBD2,TRBJ2-7,.,TRBV7-9,CALGTSGPSYEQYF,TGTGCCCTGGGGACTAGCGGGCCTTCCTACGAGCAGTACTTC
.,TRBJ2-7,.,TRBV4-1,CASSQRLTGPEQYF,TGCGCCAGCAGCCAAAGATTAACGGGTCCCGAGCAGTACTTC
.,TRBJ1-3,once,TRBV6-1,CASSVGDSGNTIYF,TGTGCCAGCAGTGTAGGGGACTCTGGAAACACCATATATTTT
.,TRBJ1-1,.,TRBV7-3,CASSHNGGTEAFF,TGTGCCAGCAGCCACAATGGAGGCACTGAAGCTTTCTTT
.,TRBJ1-1,.,TRBV6-6,CASSSATVPDTSQAFF,TGTGCCAGCAGTTCCGCGACTGTACCCGACACGTCGCAAGCTTTCTTT
.,TRBJ1-1,.,TRBV7-8,CASSLVGLPLREAFF,TGTGCCAGCAGCTTAGTGGGGCTCCCACTCCGGGAAGCTTTCTTT
.,TRBJ1-5,.,TRBV27,CASSLQGSNQPQHF,TGTGCCAGCAGTTTACAGGGAAGCAATCAGCCCCAGCATTTT
.,TRBJ2-7,.,TRBV5-6,CASSRRRQAASYEQYF,TGTGCCAGCAGCCGGCGACGACAGGCCGCATCCTACGAGCAGTACTTC
TRBD2,TRBJ2-5,.,TRBV5-6,CASSLKGTSGAERTQYF,TGTGCCAGCAGCTTGAAGGGGACTAGCGGGGCCGAACGGACCCAGTACTTC
.,TRBJ1-1,few,TRBV11-3,CASSSRTMNTEAFF,TGTGCCAGCAGCTCGCGGACCATGAACACTGAAGCTTTCTTT
.,TRBJ2-4,.,TRBV2,CASSVSRNIQYF,TGTGCCAGCAGTGTTTCCAGAAACATTCAGTACTTC